This T cell receptor (beta chain) came from a study of T cell responses to AZD1222 COVID-19 vaccine (dated by TCRdb to the early 2020s). For the wider study: AZD1222 recipients given second doses at about 4 weeks or at about 12 weeks were pooled, since spike-specific TCR depth and breadth were not found to differ between the two schedules. TCR sequencing covered more than 230 trial participants: approximately 200 given two doses of AZD1222 and 26 given two doses of MenACWY control vaccine. Trial participants were enrolled into age subgroups of 18-55, 56-69 and 70-plus years, which contained roughly 150, 30 and 60 TCR-sequenced participants, respectively.

The CDR3 regions of human TCRbeta chains were analyzed by immunosequencing. The source study handled its data this way. Repertoire TCRs were matched against a reference library of SARS-CoV-2-specific TCRs generated with the MIRA antigen-specificity platform. Breadth was defined as the fraction of unique TCRs that were SARS-CoV-2-associated. Depth was defined as the fraction of total T cells that were SARS-CoV-2-associated. Using the MIRA data, each spike-specific TCR was assigned both to the spike region to which the TCR was reactive and to a CD4 or CD8 class. Log10-transformed breadth and depth values were compared by one-way ANOVA with Sidak's multiple comparisons tests. TCRdb obtained this table from immuneACCESS and retained in-frame rearrangements with V and J assigned. These tables miss some clones; where compared with another copy, unresolved V genes account for less than half of the shortfall, and the remainder is unexplained. Clonal size and the V and J genes are those of that table, whereas D and trimming came from the DNA. Counted in this sample were about 94,000 clones; 88% of them appeared once. Clones ranked in the top ten supply roughly 13% of the sample.

The time point label, as the study defines it: baseline before first vaccination. The vaccinee samples were drawn from two UK trials, COV001 and COV002, one of which was a single-blind randomized controlled phase 2/3 trial testing AZD1222 (ChAdOx1 nCoV-19) in healthy adults. Trial participant PBMC samples were collected at day 0 and day 28 after the second dose for TCRbeta chain sequencing. The full study reports these points: A significant rise in spike-specific TCR breadth and depth was observed after two AZD1222 doses relative to day 0 and relative to MenACWY recipients. Only five to seven AZD1222 recipients were SARS-CoV-2 seropositive at baseline, limiting conclusions about previously exposed vaccinees. In the small 56-69-year group, the increase in depth fell short of significance, most likely because of low power. Participants were mostly white British, with more females than males. The authors suggested clonal diversity may have been underestimated. Because no samples from the day 14 peak response were available, repertoires could be characterized only after the peak T cell response. Vaccine-associated CD4 TCRs spanned the whole spike protein, with dominant responses in regions 160-218 and 743-854. Nearly half of unique spike-specific TCRs reportedly recognized epitopes outside regions mutated in the B.1.351 and B.1.1.7 variants.

As for this clone: What this receptor recognizes is not known. Base qualities are missing; no much larger clone stands one base away.

The sequences come from peripheral blood, collected on day 0 of AZD1222 vaccination. The TCR originated in an adult in good health.

The DNA sequence is given as TGTGCCAGCAGCCCCACCCGGGACTCTGGAAACACCATATATTTT. The translation is CASSPTRDSGNTIYF. This sequence uses TRBV3-1 (or the pseudogene TRBV3-2) and TRBJ1-3; the D gene remains uncertain. Trimming costs V 4 bases and J 0 bases, and their ends lie 10 bases apart. In the germline V gene (reference sequence), CDR1 corresponds to LGHDT and CDR2 to YNNKEL. Counted from cysteine to phenylalanine, this CDR3 has 15 amino acids. This entry keeps only the CDR3 DNA: 45 bases, framed from base 1.